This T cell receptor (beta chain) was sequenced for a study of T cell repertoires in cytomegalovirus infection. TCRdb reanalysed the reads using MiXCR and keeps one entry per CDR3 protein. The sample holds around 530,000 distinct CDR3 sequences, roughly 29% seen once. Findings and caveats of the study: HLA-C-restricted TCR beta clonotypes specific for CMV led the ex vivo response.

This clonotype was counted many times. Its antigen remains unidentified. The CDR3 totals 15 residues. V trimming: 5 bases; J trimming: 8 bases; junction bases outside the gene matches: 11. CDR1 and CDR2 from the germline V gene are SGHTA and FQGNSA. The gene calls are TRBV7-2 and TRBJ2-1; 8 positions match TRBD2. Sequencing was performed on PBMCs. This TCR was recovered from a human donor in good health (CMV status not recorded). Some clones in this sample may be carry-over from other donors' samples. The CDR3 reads CASSPGLTGGHEQFF. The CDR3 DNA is TGTGCCAGCAGCCCCGGACTTACGGGAGGGCATGAGCAGTTCTTC.